The 22 T cell receptor beta chains given below trace back to one sample, sequenced in a study of blood T cell repertoires in COVID-19. TCRdb's table, derived via immunoSEQ multiplex PCR, lists solely in-frame clones and lacks some. Of a few hundred thousand clones detected, roughly 89% appear once; the ten largest clones hold approximately 7.3%. The sequencing sample was made of PBMCs or T cells enriched from blood (not recorded which). These receptors all come from a woman aged 40 to 50 who had recovered from COVID-19.

This sequence joins TRBV19 and TRBJ1-2, with 9 bases that match TRBD1. Germline values: CDR1 LNHDA, CDR2 SQIVND (reference sequence). CDR3 length: 15 amino acids. After removal of 7 bases from V and 5 bases from J, the junction contained 11 bases not matched to a gene. The CDR3 spells CASNLNRGRGYGYTF. The CDR3, as DNA: TGTGCCAGTAACCTAAACAGGGGGCGCGGGTATGGCTACACCTTC.

This clone was seen a few times. The chain employs TRBV19 and TRBJ2-3; D is perhaps TRBD2 (6 bases). Trimming stripped 6 bases from V and 6 bases from J, with 10 bases between. The CDR3 sequence is 12 residues long. CDR1 is LNHDA, CDR2 SQIVND, per germline (reference sequence). Written as DNA, the CDR3 is TGTGCCAGTAGCCTTGGGGGGGATACGCAGTATTTT. Protein product: CASSLGGDTQYF.

This chain uses TRBV18 with TRBJ2-3; a possible D gene is TRBD1 (5 bases). Per germline, CDR1 KGHSH and CDR2 LQKENI. The CDR3 contains 15 residues. V was pared by 3 bases and J by 2 bases, with 12 bases between. The CDR3 DNA sequence: TGTGCCAGCTCACCGAGTCAGGGAATCACAGATACGCAGTATTTT. Translating it yields CASSPSQGITDTQYF.

The genes are TRBV24-1 and TRBJ2-2, with TRBD1 identical over 11 bases. CDR3 length: 16 residues. V trimming: 4 bases; J trimming: 3 bases; junction bases outside the gene matches: 3. Germline-derived CDR1 and CDR2 are KGHDR and SFDVKD. CDR3 sequence: CATSDLGQGDTGELFF. Here the CDR3 DNA reads TGTGCCACCAGTGACTTGGGACAGGGGGACACCGGGGAGCTGTTTTTT.

V gene TRBV29-1 combines with J gene TRBJ2-7; 9 nucleotides line up with TRBD1. The CDR3 has 14 residues. Germline CDR1 is SQVTM and CDR2 is ANQGSEA. Germline trimming cut 7 bases from V and 0 bases from J; bases unmatched to any gene: 7. CDR3 bases: TGCAGCGCCTCCGGGACAGGGAGCTCCTACGAGCAGTACTTC. This sequence encodes CSASGTGSSYEQYF.

The chain recombines TRBV5-1 with TRBJ1-4; 7 nucleotides match TRBD1. This CDR3 spans 15 amino acids. Germline trimming cut 4 bases from V and 0 bases from J; bases unmatched to any gene: 3. In germline, CDR1 is SGHRS, CDR2 YFSETQ. DNA of the CDR3: TGCGCCAGCAGCGGAGGGACAGCAACTAATGAAAAACTGTTTTTT. It encodes CASSGGTATNEKLFF.

The V call is TRBV28, the J call TRBJ2-7; possibly TRBD1 for D (5 bases). Trimming took off 6 bases at V and 6 bases at J, with 15 bases between the two ends. This CDR3 contains 13 residues. From germline, CDR1 is MDHEN and CDR2 SYDVKM. For the CDR3, the DNA is TGTGCCAGCAGCCGTGTCAGGGCTGGCGAGCAGTACTTC. It encodes CASSRVRAGEQYF.

The V and J genes are TRBV7-9 and TRBJ2-1; 12 bases align to TRBD2. The trim removed 4 bases at V and 6 bases at J, leaving 1 base unmatched. CDR3 length: 14 residues. Germline V gene data show CDR1 as SEHNR and CDR2 as FQNEAQ (reference sequence). CDR3 protein: CASSWTSGTNEQFF. The CDR3, as DNA: TGTGCCAGCAGCTGGACTAGCGGGACCAATGAGCAGTTCTTC.

There are a few counts of this clone. The chain uses TRBV30 and TRBJ1-2, with a weak D call TRBD1 (5 bases). Germline CDR1 GTSNPN, CDR2 SVGIG (reference sequence). The CDR3 covers 14 residues. V lost 2 bases and J 7 bases, leaving 17 bases between the germline ends. This chain's CDR3 is CAWSWTDSPFGYTF. For the CDR3, the DNA is TGTGCCTGGAGTTGGACCGACAGTCCCTTTGGCTACACCTTC. Together with reference TRBV30 and TRBJ1-2, the CDR3 gives the full variable domain: SQTIHQWPATLVQPVGSPLSLECTVEGTSNPNLYWYRQAAGRGLQLLFYSVGIGQISSEVPQNLSASRPQDRQFILSSKKLLLSDSGFYLCAWSWTDSPFGYTFGSGTRLTVV.

V and J are TRBV10-3 and TRBJ1-2; TRBD1 might be the D (5 bases). The CDR3 runs to 19 residues. The germline V and J ends were trimmed by 0 bases and 4 bases, with 24 bases remaining between them. Looked up from germline, CDR1 is ENHRY and CDR2 is SYGVKD. This CDR3 is CAISESGESRGLPPYGYTF. In nucleotides, the CDR3 is TGTGCCATCAGTGAGTCGGGCGAAAGTAGGGGCCTTCCCCCCTATGGCTACACCTTC.

V gene TRBV3-1 (or the pseudogene TRBV3-2) combines with J gene TRBJ1-2, with 8 bases identical to TRBD1. CDR1 and CDR2 (germline): LGHDT, YNNKEL (reference sequence). J gave up 6 bases and V 2 bases, and 2 bases lay outside the gene matches. This CDR3 has 13 residues. The CDR3 protein is CASSQPTGDGYTF. CDR3 in DNA: TGTGCCAGCAGCCAACCGACAGGGGATGGCTACACCTTC.

The chain recombines TRBV4-1 with TRBJ2-3; 9 positions agree with TRBD2. Trimming removed 2 bases from V and 6 bases from J; junction bases left unmatched: 6. In germline, CDR1 is MGHRA, CDR2 YSYEKL. The length of the CDR3 is 15 residues. The chain's CDR3 is CASSQRLAGIDTQYF. Written as DNA, the CDR3 is TGCGCCAGCAGCCAAAGGCTAGCGGGAATCGATACGCAGTATTTT.

The rearrangement uses TRBV5-1 and TRBJ2-2; 7 nucleotides line up with TRBD2. J lost 7 bases, V lost 7 bases, and 13 bases had no gene match. The length of the CDR3 is 15 residues. Germline V lookup: CDR1 SGHRS, CDR2 YFSETQ. The CDR3 loop reads CASDSSAGEGGELFF. The DNA for the CDR3 is TGCGCCAGCGACTCGTCGGCGGGAGAGGGCGGGGAGCTGTTTTTT. Full variable domain (remainder filled in from reference TRBV5-1 and TRBJ2-2): KAGVTQTPRYLIKTRGQQVTLSCSPISGHRSVSWYQQTPGQGLQFLFEYFSETQRNKGNFPGRFSGRQFSNSRSEMNVSTLELGDSALYLCASDSSAGEGGELFFGEGSRLTVL.

The J gene is TRBJ2-3, the V gene TRBV7-2, with TRBD2 matching over 11 bases. The CDR3 has 13 residues. Germline assignment: CDR1 SGHTA and CDR2 FQGNSA. V lost 5 bases and J lost 6; bases outside the gene matches: 1. In nucleotides, the CDR3 is TGTGCCAGCAGCGCTAGCGGGAGGGATACGCAGTATTTT. Translated: CASSASGRDTQYF.

V and J are TRBV7-9 and TRBJ1-1, with 7 bases lining up with TRBD1. V shed 6 bases, J shed 0 bases, and the junction held 7 bases outside the gene matches. CDR1 SEHNR and CDR2 FQNEAQ come from the germline V gene (reference sequence). There are 15 residues in the CDR3. The CDR3 region has the DNA TGTGCCAGCAGACGACAGGGAGGAATGAACACTGAAGCTTTCTTT. This encodes CASRRQGGMNTEAFF.

This chain links TRBV7-8 with TRBJ2-7; 9 nucleotides line up with TRBD1. V trimming: 5 bases; J trimming: 4 bases; junction bases outside the gene matches: 9. From germline, CDR1 is SGHVS and CDR2 FQNEAQ. This CDR3 has 15 amino acids. CDR3 sequence: CASSLGQGNIYEQYV. The DNA for the CDR3 is TGTGCCAGCAGCCTCGGACAGGGGAACATTTACGAGCAGTACGTC.

This chain connects TRBV6-5 to TRBJ2-1, with TRBD2 matching 10 bases. CDR1 MNHEY and CDR2 SVGAGI come from the germline V gene. This CDR3 spans 15 amino acids. V trimming: 6 bases; J trimming: 2 bases; junction bases outside the gene matches: 4. In nucleotides, the CDR3 is TGTGCCAGCAGAATGGGACTAGCGACCTACAATGAGCAGTTCTTC. Its protein product is CASRMGLATYNEQFF.

The genes are TRBV7-2 and TRBJ2-7; 14 positions match TRBD2. The V segment lost 4 bases and the J segment 7 bases; nucleotides outside the gene matches: 9. CDR1 SGHTA and CDR2 FQGNSA come from the germline V gene. This CDR3 is 16 amino acids long. The CDR3 here is CASSSVGTSGSIEQYF. The CDR3 DNA is TGTGCCAGCAGCTCCGTCGGGACTAGCGGGAGTATTGAGCAGTACTTC.

J is TRBJ2-1 and V is TRBV5-6, with D possibly TRBD1 on 6 matching bases. Germline CDR1 and CDR2: SGHDT and YYEEEE. Trimming stripped 0 bases from V and 3 bases from J, with 13 bases between. The CDR3 runs 16 residues. CDR3 residues: CASSLGTVILYNEQFF. CDR3 nucleotide sequence: TGTGCCAGCAGCTTGGGGACAGTTATTCTCTACAATGAGCAGTTCTTC.

This CDR3 is CASSQVIAGAWKEQFF. Written as DNA, the CDR3 is TGCGCCAGCAGCCAAGTTATAGCGGGAGCCTGGAAGGAGCAGTTCTTC. The rearrangement links TRBV4-1 to TRBJ2-1; 9 bases agree with TRBD2. This CDR3 spans 16 amino acids. J lost 10 bases, V lost 1 base, and 11 bases had no gene match. CDR1 and CDR2 (germline): MGHRA, YSYEKL.

V is TRBV3-1 (or the pseudogene TRBV3-2) and J is TRBJ1-4; D possibly corresponds to TRBD1 (5 bases). V was pared by 1 base and J by 8 bases, with 17 bases between. Germline V gene sequence: CDR1 LGHDT, CDR2 YNNKEL (reference sequence). The CDR3 length is 16 residues. The CDR3 protein is CASSQGQDIRGEKLFF. The CDR3 coding sequence is TGTGCCAGCAGCCAAGGGCAGGACATAAGGGGCGAAAAACTGTTTTTT.

The chain links TRBV5-1 to TRBJ2-3; TRBD2 matches 10 bases. V lost 3 bases, J lost 1 base, and 2 bases stayed unmatched. Germline V CDR1 and CDR2: SGHRS, YFSETQ. The CDR3 is 15 residues long. CDR3 bases: TGCGCCAGCAGCTCAACTAGCGGGGGCACAGATACGCAGTATTTT. This codes for CASSSTSGGTDTQYF.